Here is one T cell receptor (beta chain) with its context. The PCR contained 60 Vbeta and 13 Jbeta primers. Some clones are missing from TCRdb's copy, which holds only in-frame ones; the method was immunoSEQ multiplex PCR. The data contain 200,000 or so clones, over 75% of them singletons. The entry originates in a study of cytomegalovirus exposure and HLA in healthy donors. The CDR3 is 16 amino acids. Germline CDR1 is LNHDA and CDR2 is SQIVND (reference sequence). The V segment lost 3 bases and the J segment 4 bases; nucleotides outside the gene matches: 9. This clonotype originated in a boy younger than 10 in good health and CMV-seronegative. The gene calls are TRBV19 and TRBJ1-2; 9 nucleotides agree with TRBD1. The sequenced sample was PBMCs. The CDR3 here is CASSMGQGPTSYGYTF. Here the CDR3 DNA reads TGTGCCAGTAGTATGGGACAGGGTCCGACCAGCTATGGCTACACCTTC.